These 22 T cell receptor beta chains originate from one sample sequenced in a study of cytomegalovirus exposure and HLA in healthy donors. Vbeta (60) and Jbeta (13) primers were used in the PCR. The assay was immunoSEQ multiplex PCR, and TCRdb's table has in-frame clones only and misses some. The repertoire holds some 150,000 clones, with over 80% as singletons. The sequenced material came from PBMCs. The source of these receptors is a woman under 40 in good health and CMV-seronegative.

The V call is TRBV15, the J call TRBJ2-3; tentatively, D is TRBD1 (6 bases). With 3 bases removed from V and 11 bases from J, the gap between germline ends came to 12 bases. Looked up from germline, CDR1 is LNHNV and CDR2 is YYDKDF (reference sequence). The CDR3 is 12 residues long. The CDR3 DNA sequence: TGTGCCACCAGCAGGGCCCAGGGACAGCAGTATTTT. It yields the protein CATSRAQGQQYF.

J is TRBJ1-4 and V is TRBV2, with TRBD1 matching 9 bases. Germline CDR1 and CDR2: SNHLY and FYNNEI. Trimming removed 8 bases from V and 7 bases from J; junction bases left unmatched: 8. The CDR3 runs to 14 residues. The CDR3 sequence is CASGTGTGSEKLFF. The DNA for the CDR3 is TGTGCCAGCGGAACCGGGACAGGGTCTGAAAAACTGTTTTTT. The variable domain in full, completed from reference TRBV2 and TRBJ1-4, reads EPEVTQTPSHQVTQMGQEVILRCVPISNHLYFYWYRQILGQKVEFLVSFYNNEISEKSEIFDDQFSVERPDGSNFTLKIRSTKLEDSAMYFCASGTGTGSEKLFFGSGTQLSVL.

V gene TRBV10-3 combines with J gene TRBJ2-1; the match to TRBD2 covers 8 bases. With V trimmed by 5 bases and J by 6 bases, 6 bases remained unmatched. CDR1 and CDR2 (germline): ENHRY, SYGVKD. The CDR3 contains 14 residues. DNA for the CDR3: TGTGCCATCAGTCAACTAGCGGAGTCCAATGAGCAGTTCTTC. It translates to CAISQLAESNEQFF.

This chain joins TRBV6-1 and TRBJ2-7; D might be TRBD1 (6 bases). Germline assignment: CDR1 MNHNS and CDR2 SASEGT. The CDR3 runs to 15 residues. With 7 bases removed from V and 0 bases from J, the gap between germline ends came to 16 bases. CDR3 DNA sequence: TGTGCCAGCATTTTCGGACAGTCAAGCTCCTACGAGCAGTACTTC. It codes for CASIFGQSSSYEQYF.

The chain couples TRBV9 to TRBJ2-1; maybe TRBD1 (6 bases). V lost 4 bases and J lost 9, with 11 bases in between. The CDR3 consists of 12 residues. The V gene's germline CDR1 is SGDLS and CDR2 YYNGEE. CDR3 nucleotides: TGTGCCAGCAGCACAGGGTGGGCTGAGCAGTTCTTC. It translates to CASSTGWAEQFF.

The rearrangement uses TRBV6-4 and TRBJ2-7; 12 nucleotides line up with TRBD2. CDR1 is MRHNA, CDR2 SNTAGT, per germline. The CDR3 is made up of 19 amino acids. J lost 3 bases, V lost 0 bases, and 12 bases had no gene match. The CDR3 DNA is TGTGCCAGCAGTGACTCGAGTCCTAGCGGGAGGGTCTTATACTACGAGCAGTACTTC. It translates to CASSDSSPSGRVLYYEQYF.

This clone was detected only once. The V and J genes are TRBV15 and TRBJ2-5; TRBD2 is a possible D gene (5 bases). The CDR3 extends over 14 amino acids. V was pared by 2 bases and J by 4 bases, with 11 bases between. Germline loops: CDR1 LNHNV, CDR2 YYDKDF (reference sequence). The CDR3 loop is CATSRWQGRETQYF. The CDR3 coding sequence is TGTGCCACCAGCAGATGGCAAGGGAGAGAGACCCAGTACTTC.

The rearrangement links TRBV28 to TRBJ2-7, with 11 bases fitting TRBD2. The CDR3 loop spans 14 amino acids. With V trimmed by 6 bases and J by 7 bases, 8 bases remained unmatched. Germline lookup yields CDR1 MDHEN and CDR2 SYDVKM. The CDR3 region has the DNA TGTGCCAGCAGAGTAGCGGGAGGGCCGAGAGAGCAGTACTTC. Its translation: CASRVAGGPREQYF.

The chain uses TRBV9 and TRBJ1-2; D may be TRBD1 (5 bases). The germline gives CDR1 SGDLS, CDR2 YYNGEE. With 3 bases removed from V and 8 bases from J, the gap between germline ends came to 20 bases. The CDR3 has 15 amino acids. CDR3 sequence (DNA): TGTGCCAGCAGCGCCCAGCCGCAGGGTTCTGGCGGCTACACCTTC. Encoded protein: CASSAQPQGSGGYTF.

This clone turned up a few times. This rearrangement joins TRBV5-1 to TRBJ1-2, with D tentatively TRBD1 (5 bases). The CDR3 length is 15 residues. V lost 1 base and J 8 bases, leaving 18 bases between the germline ends. CDR1 SGHRS and CDR2 YFSETQ come from the germline V gene. CDR3 in amino acids: CASSLIPTRRDGYTF. The CDR3 nucleotides are TGCGCCAGCAGCTTGATACCCACCCGGCGGGACGGCTACACCTTC.

The J gene is TRBJ1-2, the V gene TRBV18; 8 bases match TRBD1. Germline V gene sequence: CDR1 KGHSH, CDR2 LQKENI. V lost 0 bases, J lost 1 base, and 13 bases stayed unmatched. The CDR3 is 19 residues long. The CDR3 coding sequence is TGTGCCAGCTCACCACCGAGCCGGGACAGGAACCTATTTAACTATGGCTACACCTTC. Amino acids: CASSPPSRDRNLFNYGYTF.

The chain couples TRBV6-4 to TRBJ2-3, with a weak D call TRBD2 (6 bases). Deletions cut 0 bases from V and 0 bases from J, with 7 bases between. The CDR3 runs to 15 residues. Germline V gives CDR1 MRHNA, CDR2 SNTAGT. CDR3 in amino acids: CASSDSGGSTDTQYF. The CDR3 nucleotides are TGTGCCAGCAGTGACTCCGGAGGGAGCACAGATACGCAGTATTTT.

The chain recombines TRBV7-2 with TRBJ2-1; TRBD1 agrees at 12 bases. The germline CDR1 and CDR2 sequences are SGHTA and FQGNSA. The V segment lost 4 bases and the J segment 3 bases; nucleotides outside the gene matches: 10. This CDR3 is built from 18 residues. This chain's CDR3 is CASSSRGQGAGNYNEQFF. The DNA for the CDR3 is TGTGCCAGCAGCTCGCGGGGACAGGGGGCCGGGAACTACAATGAGCAGTTCTTC.

This chain connects TRBV9 to TRBJ1-5; D call uncertain. Germline assignment: CDR1 SGDLS and CDR2 YYNGEE. The CDR3 extends over 16 amino acids. Trimming shortened V by 4 bases and J by 4 bases, and 18 bases separated the two germline ends. The CDR3 DNA reads as TGTGCCAGCAGCCCCGAATCCGCCACTTTGAATCAGCCCCAGCATTTT. It encodes CASSPESATLNQPQHF. The whole variable domain, filled in from reference TRBV9 and TRBJ1-5, reads DSGVTQTPKHLITATGQRVTLRCSPRSGDLSVYWYQQSLDQGLQFLIQYYNGEERAKGNILERFSAQQFPDLHSELNLSSLELGDSALYFCASSPESATLNQPQHFGDGTRLSIL.

The rearrangement links TRBV9 to TRBJ2-5; the D gene is possibly TRBD1 (5 bases). From germline, CDR1 is SGDLS and CDR2 YYNGEE. The CDR3 is made up of 16 amino acids. V dropped 0 bases and J dropped 2 bases, with 14 bases sitting between them. CDR3: CASSVAVGQGQETQYF. CDR3 nucleotides: TGTGCCAGCAGCGTAGCGGTAGGGCAGGGACAAGAGACCCAGTACTTC.

The chain carries TRBV27 and TRBJ1-2, with 10 positions matching TRBD1. This CDR3 comprises 16 residues. Per germline, CDR1 MNHEY and CDR2 SMNVEV (reference sequence). V dropped 3 bases and J dropped 4; count of bases not matched to a gene: 8. The DNA for the CDR3 is TGTGCCAGCAGTTTCGACAGGGGGCAGGGGTTCTATGGCTACACCTTC. This codes for CASSFDRGQGFYGYTF.

About this clone itself: Different DNA sequences within this sample yield the same CDR3. This chain joins TRBV11-2 and TRBJ2-1, with 7 bases identical to TRBD1. Germline values: CDR1 SGHAT, CDR2 FQNNGV. The CDR3 has 13 residues. V lost 3 bases to trimming and J lost 5 bases; unmatched junction nucleotides: 1. CDR3 bases: TGTGCCAGCAGCTTGGGACAGAACAATGAGCAGTTCTTC. The encoded protein is CASSLGQNNEQFF.

The chain has TRBV7-8 and TRBJ2-7, with D possibly being TRBD1 (6 bases). Germline CDR1 SGHVS, CDR2 FQNEAQ. Between the trimmed V and J ends, which lost 5 bases and 0 bases, there was a span of 20 bases. CDR3 length: 17 residues. As DNA, the CDR3 is TGTGCCAGCAGCAAGCGCCTGAGGGACATGAGCTCCTACGAGCAGTACTTC. It is translated as CASSKRLRDMSSYEQYF. Complete variable domain (other parts from reference TRBV7-8 and TRBJ2-7): GAGVSQSPRYKVAKRGQDVALRCDPISGHVSLFWYQQALGQGPEFLTYFQNEAQLDKSGLPSDRFFAERPEGSVSTLKIQRTQQEDSAVYLCASSKRLRDMSSYEQYFGPGTRLTVT.

The chain employs TRBV5-1 and TRBJ1-2; perhaps TRBD1 as D (6 bases). V dropped 4 bases and J dropped 7 bases, with 11 bases sitting between them. The germline V gene has CDR1 SGHRS and CDR2 YFSETQ. The CDR3 extends over 12 amino acids. CDR3 residues: CASSPTGTGYTF. Here the CDR3 DNA reads TGCGCCAGCAGCCCCACAGGGACTGGCTACACCTTC.

On this clone itself: Other DNA sequences in the same sample also yield this CDR3. The J gene is TRBJ1-1, the V gene TRBV7-3, with D perhaps TRBD1 (5 bases). The CDR3 totals 13 residues. V was clipped by 3 bases and J by 2 bases, with 7 bases between them. Germline CDR1 and CDR2: SGHTA and FQGTGA. The CDR3 bases are TGTGCCAGCAGCTTCCAGGGAAACACTGAAGCTTTCTTT. Translation: CASSFQGNTEAFF.

The J gene is TRBJ1-4, the V gene TRBV10-3; TRBD1 might be the D (6 bases). This CDR3 is built from 13 residues. The V end lost 6 bases, the J end lost 10 bases, and 15 bases lay between the germline ends. Looked up from germline, CDR1 is ENHRY and CDR2 is SYGVKD. The CDR3, as DNA: TGTGCCATCAGGGGGGGGCCTGCGGGAAAACTGTTTTTT. Encoded protein: CAIRGGPAGKLFF.

This clone was counted only a few times. The J gene is TRBJ1-4, the V gene TRBV7-8; 8 bases agree with TRBD1. Germline-derived CDR1 and CDR2 are SGHVS and FQNEAQ. Unmatched junction bases numbered 17, after V lost 8 bases and J lost 0 bases. This CDR3 spans 19 amino acids. The CDR3 sequence is CASHGDRPFKTTTNEKLFF. The CDR3 coding sequence is TGTGCCAGCCACGGGGACAGGCCCTTCAAAACAACAACTAATGAAAAACTGTTTTTT.